The clone carrying this T cell receptor (beta chain) appeared a single time. Original processing notes: How many nucleated cells were present was estimated from reference gene primer amplification. Measured with immunoSEQ multiplex PCR; TCRdb has only the in-frame clones, and not every one. That table gives V, J and clone size, and the DNA gave D and trimming. The sample yields a few hundred thousand clones, approximately 90% seen once. From germline, CDR1 is PRHDT and CDR2 FYEKMQ (reference sequence). The CDR3 totals 14 residues. V dropped 4 bases and J dropped 6 bases, with 14 bases sitting between them. Clinical histories supplied by participants themselves formed the basis of cohort assignment. The data originate from a study of blood T cell repertoires in COVID-19. Study at large: T cells, B-cell-depleted T cells, or PBMCs supplied cDNA or gDNA.

V usage is TRBV13 and J usage is TRBJ2-3; D might be TRBD2 (5 bases). Sample: PBMCs or T cells enriched from blood (not recorded which). This sequence originates from a woman aged 40 to 50 with acute COVID-19. CDR3 in amino acids: CASSSAGLLDTQYF. In nucleotides, the CDR3 is TGTGCCAGCAGCTCCGCGGGCCTCCTGGATACGCAGTATTTT.